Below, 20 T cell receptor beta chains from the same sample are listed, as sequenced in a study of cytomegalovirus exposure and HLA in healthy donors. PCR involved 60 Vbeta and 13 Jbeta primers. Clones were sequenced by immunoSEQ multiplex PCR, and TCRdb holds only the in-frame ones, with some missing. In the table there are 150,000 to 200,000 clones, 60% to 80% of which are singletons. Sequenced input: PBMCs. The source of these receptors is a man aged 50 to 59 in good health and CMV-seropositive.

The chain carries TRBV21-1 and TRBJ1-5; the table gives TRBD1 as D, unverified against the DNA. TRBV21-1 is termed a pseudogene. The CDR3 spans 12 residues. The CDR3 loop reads CASSKLDNRQHF. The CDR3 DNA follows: TGTGCCAGCAGCAAGTTGGACAATCGCCAGCATTTT.

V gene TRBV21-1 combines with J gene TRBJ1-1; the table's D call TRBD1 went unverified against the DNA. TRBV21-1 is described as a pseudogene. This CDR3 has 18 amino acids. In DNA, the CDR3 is TGTGCCAGCAGCAGGGAGAATCAGGGGGCGCCGGTGAACACTGAAGCTTTCTTT. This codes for CASSRENQGAPVNTEAFF.

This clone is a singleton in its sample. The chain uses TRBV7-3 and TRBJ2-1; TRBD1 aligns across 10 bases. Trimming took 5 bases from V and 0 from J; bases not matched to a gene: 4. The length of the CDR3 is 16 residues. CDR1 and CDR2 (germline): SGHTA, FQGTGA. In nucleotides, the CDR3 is TGTGCCAGCAGCGACGGGACAGGGGTCTCCTACAATGAGCAGTTCTTC. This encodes CASSDGTGVSYNEQFF. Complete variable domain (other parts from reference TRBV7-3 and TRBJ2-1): GAGVSQTPSNKVTEKGKYVELRCDPISGHTALYWYRQSLGQGPEFLIYFQGTGAADDSGLPNDRFFAVRPEGSVSTLKIQRTERGDSAVYLCASSDGTGVSYNEQFFGPGTRLTVL.

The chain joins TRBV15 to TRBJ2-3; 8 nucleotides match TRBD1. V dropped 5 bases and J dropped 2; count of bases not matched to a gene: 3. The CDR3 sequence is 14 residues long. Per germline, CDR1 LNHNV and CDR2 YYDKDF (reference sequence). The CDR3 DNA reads TGTGCCACCAGCGAGGGACAGGACACAGATACGCAGTATTTT. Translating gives CATSEGQDTDTQYF.

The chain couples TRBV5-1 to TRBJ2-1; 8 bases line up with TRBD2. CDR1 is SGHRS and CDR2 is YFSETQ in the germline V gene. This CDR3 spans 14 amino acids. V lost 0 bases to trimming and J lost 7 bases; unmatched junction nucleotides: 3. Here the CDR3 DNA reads TGCGCCAGCAGCTTGGAGCGGGGGCTGAATGAGCAGTTCTTC. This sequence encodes CASSLERGLNEQFF.

As DNA, the CDR3 is TGTGCCAGCAGTAGGACAGGGACTGAAGCTTTCTTT. Translating it yields CASSRTGTEAFF. The rearrangement links TRBV6-1 to TRBJ1-1; 8 bases align to TRBD1. The germline CDR1 and CDR2 sequences are MNHNS and SASEGT. After removal of 5 bases from V and 5 bases from J, the junction contained 1 base not matched to a gene. The CDR3 sequence is 12 residues long.

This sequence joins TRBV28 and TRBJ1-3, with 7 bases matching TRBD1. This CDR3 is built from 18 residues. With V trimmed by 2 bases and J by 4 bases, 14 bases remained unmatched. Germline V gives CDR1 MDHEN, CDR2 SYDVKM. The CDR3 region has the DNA TGTGCCAGCAGTTTAGATCACCCCGGGACAGCGAGAGGAAACACCATATATTTT. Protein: CASSLDHPGTARGNTIYF.

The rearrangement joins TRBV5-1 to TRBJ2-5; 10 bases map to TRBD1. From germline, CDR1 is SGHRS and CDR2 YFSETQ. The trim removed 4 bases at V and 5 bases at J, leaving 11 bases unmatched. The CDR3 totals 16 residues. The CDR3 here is CASSPGTGVIGETQYF. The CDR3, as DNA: TGCGCCAGCAGCCCCGGGACAGGGGTGATCGGGGAGACCCAGTACTTC.

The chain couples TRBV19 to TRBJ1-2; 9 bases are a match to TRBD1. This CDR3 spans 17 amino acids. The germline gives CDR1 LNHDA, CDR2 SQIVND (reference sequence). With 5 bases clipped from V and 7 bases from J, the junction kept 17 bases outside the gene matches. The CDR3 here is CASSRGTGKKLSGGYTF. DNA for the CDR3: TGTGCCAGTAGTCGTGGGACAGGGAAAAAACTCAGCGGTGGCTACACCTTC.

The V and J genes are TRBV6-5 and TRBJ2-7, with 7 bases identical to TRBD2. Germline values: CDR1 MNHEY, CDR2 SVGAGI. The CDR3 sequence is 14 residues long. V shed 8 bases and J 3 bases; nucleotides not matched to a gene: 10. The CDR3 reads CASALRAGVYEQYV. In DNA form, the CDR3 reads TGTGCCAGCGCCCTAAGGGCGGGAGTCTACGAGCAGTACGTC.

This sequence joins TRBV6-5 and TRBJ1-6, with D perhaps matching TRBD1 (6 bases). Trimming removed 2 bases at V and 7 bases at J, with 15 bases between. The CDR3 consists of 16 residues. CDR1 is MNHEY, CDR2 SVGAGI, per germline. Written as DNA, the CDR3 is TGTGCCAGCAGTTACGTGCATGGGACAAGAAATTCACCCCTCCACTTT. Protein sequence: CASSYVHGTRNSPLHF.

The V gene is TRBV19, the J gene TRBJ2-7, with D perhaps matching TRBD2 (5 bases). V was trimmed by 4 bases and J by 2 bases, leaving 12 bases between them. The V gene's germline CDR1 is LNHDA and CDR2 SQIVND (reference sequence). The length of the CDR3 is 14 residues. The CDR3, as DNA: TGTGCCAGTAGTACCCGGAGGCCTACCTACGAGCAGTACTTC. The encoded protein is CASSTRRPTYEQYF.

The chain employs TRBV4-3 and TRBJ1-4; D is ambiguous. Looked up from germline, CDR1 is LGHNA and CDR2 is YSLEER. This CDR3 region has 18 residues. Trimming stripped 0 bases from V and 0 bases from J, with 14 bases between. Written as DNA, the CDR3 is TGCGCCAGCAGCCAAGATCCCCCGGGTGGATCAACTAATGAAAAACTGTTTTTT. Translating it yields CASSQDPPGGSTNEKLFF.

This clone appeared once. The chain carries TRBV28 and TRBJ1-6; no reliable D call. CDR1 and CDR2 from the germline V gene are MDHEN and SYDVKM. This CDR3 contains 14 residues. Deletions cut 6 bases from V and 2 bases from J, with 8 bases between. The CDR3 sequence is CASSVRTYNSPLHF. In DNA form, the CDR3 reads TGTGCCAGCAGCGTCAGGACCTATAATTCACCCCTCCACTTT.

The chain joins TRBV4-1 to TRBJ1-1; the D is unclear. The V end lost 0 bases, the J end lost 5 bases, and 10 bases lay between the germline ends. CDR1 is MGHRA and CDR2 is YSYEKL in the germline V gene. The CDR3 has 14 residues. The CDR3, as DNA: TGCGCCAGCAGCCAAGATCAGAGGTTAACTGAAGCTTTCTTT. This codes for CASSQDQRLTEAFF.

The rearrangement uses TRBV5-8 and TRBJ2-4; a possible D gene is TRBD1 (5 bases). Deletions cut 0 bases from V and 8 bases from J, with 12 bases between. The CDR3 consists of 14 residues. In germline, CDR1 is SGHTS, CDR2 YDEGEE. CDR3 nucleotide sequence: TGTGCCAGCAGCTTGGGCAGGGTCAGGGACATTCAGTACTTC. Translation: CASSLGRVRDIQYF.

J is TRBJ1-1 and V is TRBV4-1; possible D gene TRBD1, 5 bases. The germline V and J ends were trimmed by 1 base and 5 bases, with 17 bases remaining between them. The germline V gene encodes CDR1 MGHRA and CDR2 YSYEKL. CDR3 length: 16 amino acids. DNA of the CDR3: TGCGCCAGCAGCCAAGTCTTTATTAGGGGAAAGACTGAAGCTTTCTTT. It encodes CASSQVFIRGKTEAFF.

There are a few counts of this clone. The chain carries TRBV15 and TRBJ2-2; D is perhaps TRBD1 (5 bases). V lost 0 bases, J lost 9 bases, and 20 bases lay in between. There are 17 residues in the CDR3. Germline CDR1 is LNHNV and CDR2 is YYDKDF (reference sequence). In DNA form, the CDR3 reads TGTGCCACCAGCAGAGATCGACAGACCGCAAGACACCGGGAGCTGTTTTTT. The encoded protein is CATSRDRQTARHRELFF.

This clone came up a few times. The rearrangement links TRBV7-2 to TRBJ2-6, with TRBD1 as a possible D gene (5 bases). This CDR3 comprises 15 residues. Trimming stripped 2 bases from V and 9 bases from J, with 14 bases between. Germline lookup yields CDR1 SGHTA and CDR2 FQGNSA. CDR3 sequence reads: CASSLQISDSNVLTF. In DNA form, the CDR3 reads TGTGCCAGCAGCTTACAAATAAGTGACAGCAACGTCCTGACTTTC.

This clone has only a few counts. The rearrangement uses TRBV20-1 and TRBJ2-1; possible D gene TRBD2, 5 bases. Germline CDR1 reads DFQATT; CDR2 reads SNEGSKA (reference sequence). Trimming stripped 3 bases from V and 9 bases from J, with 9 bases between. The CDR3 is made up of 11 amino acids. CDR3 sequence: CSASQRGEQFF. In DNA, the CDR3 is TGCAGTGCTAGTCAACGGGGTGAGCAGTTCTTC.